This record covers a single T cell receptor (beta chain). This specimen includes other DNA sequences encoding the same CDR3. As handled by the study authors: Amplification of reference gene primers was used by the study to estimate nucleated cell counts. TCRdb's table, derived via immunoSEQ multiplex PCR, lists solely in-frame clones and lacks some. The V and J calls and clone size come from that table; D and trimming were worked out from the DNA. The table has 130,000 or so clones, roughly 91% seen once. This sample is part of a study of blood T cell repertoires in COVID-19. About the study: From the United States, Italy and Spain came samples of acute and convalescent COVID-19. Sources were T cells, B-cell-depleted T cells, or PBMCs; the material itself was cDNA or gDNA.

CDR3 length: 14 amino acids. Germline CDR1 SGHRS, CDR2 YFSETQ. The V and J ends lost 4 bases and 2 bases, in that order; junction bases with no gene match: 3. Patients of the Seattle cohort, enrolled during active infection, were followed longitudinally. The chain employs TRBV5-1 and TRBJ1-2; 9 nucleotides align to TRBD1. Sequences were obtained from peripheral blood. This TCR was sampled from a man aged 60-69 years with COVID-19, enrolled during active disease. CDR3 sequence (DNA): TGCGCCAGCAGCCTGGGACAGGGCAACTATGGCTACACCTTC. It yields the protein CASSLGQGNYGYTF.